The entry below gives a single TCR beta chain sequence along with its context. The data belong to a study of shared clonotypes between healthy human individuals. This CDR3 comprises 12 residues. V lost 2 bases, J lost 6 bases, and 8 bases lay in between. Germline V gives CDR1 MDHEN, CDR2 SYDVKM. Original data processing: Filtering differed, since immunoSEQ gave only junction sequences and no quality scores. Clones were read by immunoSEQ multiplex PCR, and TCRdb kept only the in-frame ones, dropping some. V and J calls and clone size follow that table, whereas D and trimming were derived from the DNA. The sample holds 600,000 to 750,000 clones; roughly two thirds are singletons and the top ten take 1.8%.

The J gene is TRBJ2-7, the V gene TRBV28; no clear D gene. This clonotype was sampled from a woman in her 30s in good health. Material: memory CD4+ T cells sorted from blood. As to subset: CD45RA-negative fraction. CDR3 sequence reads: CASSLQESEQYF. CDR3 DNA: TGTGCCAGCAGTTTACAGGAATCCGAGCAGTACTTC.